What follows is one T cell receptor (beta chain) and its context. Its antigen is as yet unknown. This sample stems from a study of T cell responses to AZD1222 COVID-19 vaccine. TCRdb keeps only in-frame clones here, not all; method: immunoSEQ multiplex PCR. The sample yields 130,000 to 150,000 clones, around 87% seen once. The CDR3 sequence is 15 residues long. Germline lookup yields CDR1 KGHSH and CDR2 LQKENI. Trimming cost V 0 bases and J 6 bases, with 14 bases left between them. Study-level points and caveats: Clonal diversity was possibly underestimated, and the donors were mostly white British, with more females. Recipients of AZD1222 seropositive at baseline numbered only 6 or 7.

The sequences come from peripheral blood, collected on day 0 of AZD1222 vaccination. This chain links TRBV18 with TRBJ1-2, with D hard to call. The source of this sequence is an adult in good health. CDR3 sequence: CASSPPSGVVDGYTF. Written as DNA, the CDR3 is TGTGCCAGCTCACCACCTTCTGGGGTAGTGGATGGCTACACCTTC.